This T cell receptor beta chain was found in a study of blood T cell repertoires in COVID-19. Whole-study context: Acute and convalescent COVID-19 specimens originated in the United States, Italy and Spain. The analysed material was cDNA or gDNA that came from T cells, B-cell-depleted T cells, or PBMCs.

Methods used by the authors: For nucleated cells, counts were estimated from reference gene primer amplification. Method: immunoSEQ multiplex PCR; TCRdb's copy keeps in-frame clones and lacks some. V, J and clone size reflect that table, while D and trimming were determined from the DNA. The sample records 220,000 or so clones, 84% being singletons. The CDR3 loop spans 12 amino acids. V was trimmed by 4 bases and J by 6 bases, leaving 9 bases between them. CDR1 SGHAT and CDR2 FQNNGV come from the germline V gene. This chain links TRBV11-2 with TRBJ2-5, with D uncertain. This receptor was taken from a woman aged 60-75 years with acute or convalescent COVID-19. Specimen: peripheral blood. CDR3 in DNA: TGTGCCAGCAGCTCAACTTCAAAGACCCAGTACTTC. The encoded protein is CASSSTSKTQYF.